This T cell receptor (beta chain) was retrieved from a study of T cells in Graves' hyperthyroidism and ophthalmopathy. The junction had 8 bases not matched to a gene; V was cut back by 6 bases and J by 4 bases. The CDR3 runs 14 residues. Study results and caveats: Ophthalmopathy was distinguished from stable hyperthyroidism by 13 V-J signatures.

Amplification targeted TCR beta CDR3 regions from RNA transcripts. The HTBI set primed first-round TCR CDR3 RT-PCR. TCRdb analysed the multiplex PCR reads with MiXCR anew, one entry per CDR3 protein. The profile shows 600,000 to 850,000 distinct CDR3 sequences, approximately 18% of them singletons. To note about this clonotype: What it recognizes is unknown.

The clonotype originates from a woman aged 45-59 years with Graves' hyperthyroidism that later progressed to Graves' ophthalmopathy. The chain combines TRBV12-3 or TRBV12-4 with TRBJ1-1, with 7 bases matching TRBD1. The sequencing sample was made of blood. The CDR3 reads CASSATGMGTEAFF. The DNA for the CDR3 is TGTGCCAGCAGCGCGACAGGGATGGGCACTGAAGCTTTCTTT.